Following are 11 T cell receptor beta chains from one sample sequenced in a study of T cell responses to AZD1222 COVID-19 vaccine (dated by TCRdb to about 2021). The library was made by the immunoSEQ multiplex PCR assay. Held by TCRdb, this immuneACCESS table contains in-frame sequences only and omits some clones. Under half of the omission traces to an unresolved V gene where checked; the cause of the rest is unknown. A total of about 190,000 clones appear in this sample, roughly 88% of them only once. Approximately 0.98% of the sample is taken by the ten largest. The meaning of the sample's time point label: baseline before first vaccination. The material was peripheral blood, obtained on day 0 of AZD1222 vaccination. The receptors stem from an adult in good health.

This clone was recorded once. The rearrangement uses TRBV19 and TRBJ2-7; TRBD1 agrees at 7 bases. The CDR3 runs to 17 residues. Trimming cost V 2 bases and J 2 bases; bases outside gene matches: 12. Germline V gene data show CDR1 as LNHDA and CDR2 as SQIVND (reference sequence). The CDR3 sequence: CASSIRSSGQRAYEQYF. CDR3 coding DNA: TGTGCCAGTAGTATAAGGAGCTCGGGACAGCGAGCCTACGAGCAGTACTTC.

This sequence joins TRBV6-1 and TRBJ1-2; D not certain. The CDR3 is made up of 15 amino acids. CDR1 and CDR2 (germline): MNHNS, SASEGT. Trimming took 1 base from V and 4 from J, leaving 13 bases between them. CDR3 nucleotide sequence: TGTGCCAGCAGTGAAGGGCGTTGGGGTAGCTATGGCTACACCTTC. Protein: CASSEGRWGSYGYTF.

This rearrangement joins TRBV18 to TRBJ2-7; tentative D call: TRBD2 (5 bases). V was cut by 3 bases and J by 5 bases, with 8 bases left in between. This CDR3 region has 12 residues. Germline CDR1 and CDR2: KGHSH and LQKENI. CDR3 in amino acids: CASSPLGDEQYF. The DNA for the CDR3 is TGTGCCAGCTCACCCCTCGGGGACGAGCAGTACTTC.

The gene calls are TRBV18 and TRBJ1-3; weak D call: TRBD1 (5 bases). CDR1 and CDR2 (germline): KGHSH, LQKENI. There are 16 residues in the CDR3. Trimming removed 3 bases at V and 0 bases at J, with 12 bases between. The CDR3, as DNA: TGTGCCAGCTCACCCAGAGGGGCGGCCTCTGGAAACACCATATATTTT. Its translation is CASSPRGAASGNTIYF.

J is TRBJ2-2 and V is TRBV11-3; 10 bases agree with TRBD2. Trimming removed 2 bases from V and 3 bases from J; junction bases left unmatched: 3. The CDR3 consists of 16 residues. The germline gives CDR1 SGHNT, CDR2 YENEEA. The CDR3 sequence: CASSLNLAGDTGELFF. CDR3 nucleotide sequence: TGTGCCAGCAGCTTAAACCTAGCGGGGGACACCGGGGAGCTGTTTTTT.

The V gene is TRBV7-9, the J gene TRBJ1-1; a possible D gene is TRBD1 (6 bases). V shed 6 bases and J shed 1 base, with 9 bases lying between them. Germline V gene data show CDR1 as SEHNR and CDR2 as FQNEAQ (reference sequence). The CDR3 is 13 residues long. The CDR3, as DNA: TGTGCCAGCAGACCGACAGGGAACACTGAAGCTTTCTTT. Translating gives CASRPTGNTEAFF.

The chain uses TRBV4-3 and TRBJ2-7, with a tentative D call TRBD2 (5 bases). This CDR3 has 14 amino acids. Trimming stripped 1 base from V and 7 bases from J, with 14 bases between. Looked up from germline, CDR1 is LGHNA and CDR2 is YSLEER. The CDR3: CASSQGRGGREQYF. The CDR3 nucleotides are TGCGCCAGCAGCCAAGGGAGAGGAGGTCGAGAGCAGTACTTC.

The J gene is TRBJ1-6, the V gene TRBV25-1, with D uncertain. The germline gives CDR1 MGHDK, CDR2 SYGVNS. V was pared by 1 base and J by 9 bases, with 4 bases between. The CDR3 length is 12 residues. CDR3 nucleotides: TGTGCCAGCAGTGAATTGATTTCACCCCTCCACTTT. Translating gives CASSELISPLHF.

The chain links TRBV5-4 to TRBJ1-2, with D possibly being TRBD1 (6 bases). Germline CDR1 and CDR2: SGHNT and YYREEE (reference sequence). Trimming stripped 0 bases from V and 2 bases from J, with 11 bases between. There are 15 residues in the CDR3. Here the CDR3 reads CASSLDRGQNYGYTF. The CDR3 nucleotides are TGTGCCAGCAGCTTGGACCGGGGACAAAACTATGGCTACACCTTC.

The chain joins TRBV11-3 to TRBJ2-1; the D is unclear. The CDR3 extends over 15 amino acids. Germline-derived CDR1 and CDR2 are SGHNT and YENEEA. V lost 2 bases and J 0 bases, leaving 8 bases between the germline ends. DNA for the CDR3: TGTGCCAGCAGCTTAACTCCGGGCTCCTACAATGAGCAGTTCTTC. Translation gives CASSLTPGSYNEQFF.

This clone has only one observation. The chain joins TRBV28 to TRBJ1-1; tentatively, D is TRBD1 (6 bases). There are 14 residues in the CDR3. Germline CDR1 MDHEN, CDR2 SYDVKM. V was shortened by 8 bases and J by 5 bases, with 18 bases between the two germline ends. The CDR3 sequence is CASGRLQGGTEAFF. CDR3 in DNA: TGTGCCAGCGGCCGATTACAGGGAGGGACTGAAGCTTTCTTT.